This T cell receptor (beta chain) appears in the sequencing data of a study of cytomegalovirus exposure and HLA in healthy donors (dated by TCRdb to about 2017). Looking at the study overall: An earlier analysis of approximately 640 of the donors reported roughly 270 Gb of sequence data and around 110 million unique TCR beta sequences from 190 million or so T cells. Approximately 300 gigabases of sequencing data and tens of millions of unique TCR sequences made up an early release that covered approximately 700 HLA-typed donors. The genetic ancestry cluster associated with self-reported Caucasian donors included 81% of the roughly 400 genotyped donors. The study aimed to test whether signatures of past pathogen exposure could be identified by cataloging public T cell receptors. The study profiled the T cell repertoires of 500 to 800 subjects by immunosequencing and related them to cytomegalovirus serostatus. Besides the first cohort of about 730 subjects, a separate validation cohort made up of over 95 different subjects was used. High-throughput TCR immunosequencing, statistical association of individual TCRs with disease status, and machine learning were combined to predict cytomegalovirus infection status. A later analysis re-analyzed previously published TCR beta repertoires from 550 to 700 donors and added high-resolution HLA genotyping to study TCR occurrence patterns. The later analysis used no new phenotypic data to find candidate immune exposures, relying instead on TCR beta sequences and their occurrence across donors. An earlier analysis of some 500 of the donors used high-throughput TCR beta sequencing to judge whether each TCR beta V gene segment behaved as functional or pseudogenic. Donor age, sex, ethnicity and CMV serostatus were compiled alongside the repertoire data. A later genetic analysis used genome-wide SNP genotypes for about three fifths of the 666 donors, treating that subset as a discovery cohort. All discovery cohort repertoires had been generated on a single sequencing platform. Class I and class II HLA loci were covered by the typing at four-digit resolution. Typing coverage varied by locus: roughly 629-630 donors for A, B, C, DRB1 and DQB1; approximately 500 for DQA1; nearly 610 for DPA1; under 490 for DPB1. Because of strong linkage in the cohort, five DR-DQ haplotypes were treated as single units for association and clustering. On average, over 200,000 unique TCR beta nucleotide sequences were sequenced per donor among roughly 430 genotyped donors of the cohort, with about 17% of those sequences being non-productive.

Details on this clone: The antigen it recognizes is unknown.

What the study reported, not specific to this receptor: The cohort was sequenced for TCR beta chains only, and without alpha or paired-chain data the features that could be detected were limited. In a later analysis, some 18,000 TCR beta sequences were associated with specific HLA alleles at a false discovery rate of 0.05. A further reported finding was that TCR beta sequences accurately predicted the HLA-A and HLA-B alleles for most subjects in the first cohort. Correlated functional status among segregating V segments might reflect linkage disequilibrium, but an unknown experimental factor could not be ruled out. In a later analysis, HLA-associated TCR beta chains were found to be more clonally expanded and to have lower generation probabilities than equally common non-associated chains. Broadly in line with IMGT annotations, most TCR beta V segments showed up in productive rearrangements about 87% or about 30% of the time in an earlier analysis of a few hundred of the donors. The authors suggested that the approach could potentially be extended to other disease states and immunological phenotypes. A later analysis found that most CMV-associated TCR beta chains appeared HLA-restricted, with HLA associations seemingly driven largely by CMV exposure. According to a later analysis, parvovirus B19, influenza, CMV and Epstein-Barr virus appeared linked to several top co-occurrence clusters. Roughly uniform sequencing depth across donors was assumed in presence/absence analyses, although this assumption may not hold. HLA typing was unavailable for some donors at each locus, so association tests used only the typed subset. A later analysis found that TCR association rates varied across HLA loci, with DRB1 alleles showing the most associated TCRs and HLA-C alleles the fewest. The classifier was reported to diagnose cytomegalovirus status with high specificity and sensitivity in both the original and validation cohorts. The sequencing pipeline was judged likely to have produced a cluster of highly shared sequence variants as a technical artifact. CMV serostatus was the only immune exposure information available for the cohort. Three of the identified cytomegalovirus-associated TCR beta chains were confirmed in vitro to be specific for cytomegalovirus antigens. Strong co-occurrence of HLA alleles, especially DR and DQ, made assigning TCR associations to individual alleles difficult. The study listed approximately 150 TCR beta chains as associated with cytomegalovirus. While some public TCRs were present in many individuals, most TCR sequences turned up only very rarely across donors. The earlier analysis of a few hundred of the donors excluded roughly 17 rarely observed V segments, including chromosome 9 orphons, because counts were too low. In a later genetic analysis, fewer N-insertions in productive TCRs were reported among donors in an Asian-associated ancestry cluster than the roughly 700-donor mean. A later genetic analysis associated a missense DCLRE1C variant with V-gene and J-gene trimming of TCR beta chains, and an independent cohort replicated the association.

In total, just over 650 healthy bone marrow donors made up the cohort. All cohort members were sampled while nominally healthy, although unrecorded immune exposures were likely present. The donor was CMV seropositive and was included in the group of 250 to 350 seropositive cohort members. A peripheral blood sample was provided by each donor, and peripheral blood mononuclear cells were used for TCR beta sequencing. Genomic DNA extraction from the blood cell samples was performed with the Qiagen DNeasy Blood Extraction Kit. Libraries were constructed by the immunoSEQ multiplex PCR assay. A mixture of 60 forward primers for TCR Vbeta segments and 13 reverse primers for TCR Jbeta segments was used in the multiplex PCR. The CDR3 region of rearranged TCR beta genes was amplified from genomic DNA with a multiplex PCR assay. On the Illumina HiSeq System, the amplified TCR beta libraries were sequenced as 87-base-pair reads. The study's processing was this. Across the roughly 600 repertoires, a later analysis counted 80 million or so unique TCR beta chains, 9 million to 14 million of which were shared by at least two donors. Raw reads were error-corrected and collapsed into unique sequences with a nearest-neighbor algorithm that merged closely related sequences to remove PCR and sequencing errors. V, D and J gene segments were assigned by aligning CDR3 sequences to IMGT reference sequences. For a sequence to be retained, a match of at least six nucleotides was required to both a V gene segment and a J gene segment. A rearrangement was called productive if the CDR3 had no stop codons and remained in frame with V and J, and every other rearrangement was called non-productive. Following IMGT convention, CDR3 was defined as the stretch from the second conserved V-encoded cysteine to the conserved J-encoded phenylalanine. Sequences without an unambiguous match to a single V gene segment were excluded from the earlier analysis of about 600 of the donors. An earlier analysis of several hundred of the donors called V segments functional above 56.7% productive rearrangements and segregating when the between-donor standard deviation exceeded 5%. A statistical classification framework was built for diagnosing cytomegalovirus status from the catalog of TCR beta chain sequences. A later analysis assigned V and J genes by comparing TCR nucleotide sequences with IMGT/GENE-DB human TR gene sequences. A later analysis assigned CDR3 sequences and most-parsimonious VDJ recombination scenarios with the TCRdist pipeline. In a later analysis, every TCR beta chain was defined by the combination of its CDR3 amino acid sequence and its V-gene family, and reads without a unique V-gene family were dropped. In a later analysis, fewer than 600 highly shared, low-generation-probability nucleotide sequences were removed to address suspected cross-contamination and a sequencing artifact. In a later analysis, a clonal expansion index for each public chain was calculated from normalized within-repertoire ranks of inferred template counts. In a later analysis, generation probabilities were computed with a VDJ recombination model fitted to out-of-frame rearrangements, and the resulting probabilities were checked against IGoR. A later analysis scored TCR-TCR, TCR-HLA and TCR-CMV co-occurrence with hypergeometric tests, applying a repertoire-size bias correction to TCR pairs. In a later analysis, false discovery rates were estimated by permuting HLA or CMV assignments 20 times. In a later analysis, co-occurring TCRs were grouped with DBSCAN, and TCRdist sequence similarity was added when clustering was performed within HLA-allele-positive subsets. Repertoires with fewer than 30,000 or more than 120,000 public chains were left out of co-occurrence clustering, as were about five repertoires with anomalous nucleotide sharing. TCRdb took over this immuneACCESS table, retaining in-frame rearrangements with V and J assigned. Such tables are incomplete; in checked studies, under half of the missing clones stem from an unresolved V gene, and the remainder is unexplained. The DNA gave D and trimming, while V, J and clone size come from that table. The sample table gives 70,000 to 100,000 clones. The ten largest clonotypes hold roughly 6% of the sample.

Sequenced sample: PBMCs. The TCR was taken from a girl aged 10 to 17 in good health and CMV-seropositive.

The nucleotide sequence reads as follows: TGTGCCAGCAGAGGGGACAGGGCTCATGGCTACACCTTC. The encoded protein is CASRGDRAHGYTF. The V and J genes are TRBV6-5 and TRBJ1-2, with 9 middle bases fitting TRBD1. V lost 6 bases and J lost 6 bases, and the count of bases not matched to a germline gene is 5. The CDR3 sequence holds 13 residues, the cysteine and phenylalanine included. Only the CDR3 DNA stays, 39 bases, in frame from base 1. Sequences MNHEY (CDR1) and SVGAGI (CDR2) are obtained from the germline V gene.